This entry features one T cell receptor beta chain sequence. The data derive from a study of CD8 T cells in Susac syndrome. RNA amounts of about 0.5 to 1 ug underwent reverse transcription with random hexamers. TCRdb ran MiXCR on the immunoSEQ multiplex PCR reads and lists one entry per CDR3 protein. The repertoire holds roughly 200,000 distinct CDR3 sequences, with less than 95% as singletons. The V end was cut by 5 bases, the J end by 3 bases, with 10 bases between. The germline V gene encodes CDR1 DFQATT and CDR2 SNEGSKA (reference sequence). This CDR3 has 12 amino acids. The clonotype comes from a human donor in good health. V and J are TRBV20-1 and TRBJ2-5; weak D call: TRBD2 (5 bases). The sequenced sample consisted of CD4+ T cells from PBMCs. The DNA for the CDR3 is TGCAGTGCTGGCGAGGGAAAAGAGACCCAGTACTTC. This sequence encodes CSAGEGKETQYF.